A single sample is the source of the 24 T cell receptor beta chains below, sequenced in a study of T cells in Graves' hyperthyroidism and ophthalmopathy. The investigators amplified TCR beta CDR3 regions from RNA transcripts. Carried out on the TCR CDR3, a first-round RT-PCR used the HTBI primer set. TCRdb re-called the multiplex PCR reads through MiXCR, storing one row per CDR3 protein. The sample shows roughly 500,000 distinct CDR3 sequences, around 13% of them seen only once. Specimen: blood. These receptors originate from a woman aged 25 to 39 with Graves' hyperthyroidism that later progressed to Graves' ophthalmopathy.

This clonotype has only a few counts. CDR3 bases: TGTGCCTGGAATTATAGGGATACCTACGAGCAGTACTTC. Its protein is CAWNYRDTYEQYF. The chain links TRBV30 to TRBJ2-7; D is ambiguous. The CDR3 runs to 13 residues. Looked up from germline, CDR1 is GTSNPN and CDR2 is SVGIG (reference sequence). Trimming removed 4 bases from V and 2 bases from J, with 12 bases in between.

This chain uses TRBV11-2 with TRBJ2-5, with D possibly being TRBD1 or TRBD2 (6 bases each). The CDR3 covers 15 residues. V lost 5 bases and J 2 bases, leaving 15 bases between the germline ends. Germline V gene data show CDR1 as SGHAT and CDR2 as FQNNGV. The CDR3 DNA follows: TGTGCCAGCAGCGGGGGGCAGATAGCTCAAGAGACCCAGTACTTC. It is translated as CASSGGQIAQETQYF.

The rearrangement joins TRBV28 to TRBJ2-1; perhaps TRBD2 as D (5 bases). This CDR3 comprises 15 residues. CDR1 and CDR2 from the germline V gene are MDHEN and SYDVKM. Trimming left V 3 bases short and J 7 bases short, with 16 bases between. CDR3 nucleotides: TGTGCCAGCAGTTTGAAGCGGAGCGTCGGGAATGAGCAGTTCTTC. Its protein is CASSLKRSVGNEQFF.

This chain uses TRBV6-1 with TRBJ1-2; 8 bases map to TRBD1. The CDR3 runs to 14 residues. Germline loops: CDR1 MNHNS, CDR2 SASEGT. Trimming removed 5 bases from V and 8 bases from J; junction bases left unmatched: 10. CDR3 protein: CASSPQTGEFGYTF. The CDR3 region has the DNA TGTGCCAGCAGTCCTCAGACAGGGGAGTTCGGCTACACCTTC.

This clonotype occurred once. One base away lies a much larger clone, so this may be a sequencing read error. The gene calls are TRBV18 and TRBJ2-7; D gene ambiguous. Germline values: CDR1 KGHSH, CDR2 LQKENI. Trimming cost V 4 bases and J 6 bases, with 10 bases left between them. The CDR3 is 12 amino acids. CDR3 sequence: CASSLQNGEQYF. The CDR3 nucleotides read TGTGCCAGCTCACTCCAGAACGGCGAGCAGTACTTC.

V is TRBV30 and J is TRBJ1-1, with D perhaps matching TRBD1 (5 bases). CDR1 and CDR2 (germline): GTSNPN, SVGIG (reference sequence). The germline V and J ends were trimmed by 3 bases and 7 bases, with 12 bases remaining between them. This CDR3 spans 12 amino acids. CDR3 in amino acids: CAWSLTANEAFF. CDR3 coding DNA: TGTGCCTGGAGCCTGACAGCTAATGAAGCTTTCTTT.

This clonotype has ten or more counts. V gene TRBV28 combines with J gene TRBJ1-3, with 10 bases that match TRBD1. The CDR3 extends over 15 amino acids. J was trimmed by 4 bases and V by 4 bases; bases with no gene match: 4. CDR1 is MDHEN, CDR2 SYDVKM, per germline. CDR3 sequence reads: CASSYSGQGGNTIYF. The CDR3 nucleotides are TGTGCCAGCAGTTATTCGGGACAGGGGGGAAACACCATATATTTT.

V and J are TRBV4-3 and TRBJ2-7; 10 bases fit TRBD1. Per the germline V gene, CDR1 is LGHNA and CDR2 is YSLEER. With V trimmed by 0 bases and J by 5 bases, 7 bases remained unmatched. This CDR3 spans 16 amino acids. The CDR3: CASSQDGRQGADEQYF. CDR3 DNA: TGCGCCAGCAGCCAAGATGGGAGACAGGGGGCGGACGAGCAGTACTTC.

This clonotype was recorded at least ten times. The chain joins TRBV19 to TRBJ2-1; D is uncertain. The V end was cut by 2 bases, the J end by 4 bases, with 12 bases between. The CDR3 length is 15 residues. Germline V gives CDR1 LNHDA, CDR2 SQIVND (reference sequence). The CDR3: CASSIRVSPYNEQFF. The DNA for the CDR3 is TGTGCCAGTAGTATACGGGTGTCGCCATACAATGAGCAGTTCTTC.

This clonotype appeared many times. V is TRBV3-1 and J is TRBJ1-5; D remains unclear. The V gene's germline CDR1 is LGHDT and CDR2 YNNKEL (reference sequence). V was clipped by 0 bases and J by 12 bases, with 12 bases between them. The CDR3 spans 13 residues. As DNA, the CDR3 is TGTGCCAGCAGCCAAGAATCAGACTGGGGCCAGCATTTT. It translates to CASSQESDWGQHF.

This clonotype occurred many times. The chain is built from TRBV3-1 and TRBJ1-4, with no clear D. Germline values: CDR1 LGHDT, CDR2 YNNKEL (reference sequence). The ends were cut back, 1 base at V and 7 bases at J, with 10 bases in the middle. The CDR3 is 14 residues long. CDR3: CASSQGHESEKLFF. The CDR3 DNA follows: TGTGCCAGCAGCCAAGGACACGAAAGTGAAAAACTGTTTTTT.

This chain uses TRBV7-9 with TRBJ2-2; either TRBD1 or TRBD2 may fit D (5 bases each). CDR3 size: 15 residues. CDR1 and CDR2 (germline): SEHNR, FQNEAQ (reference sequence). V was cut by 5 bases and J by 7 bases, with 17 bases left in between. This CDR3 is CASSQGDLRGGELFF. For the CDR3, the DNA is TGTGCCAGCAGCCAAGGGGACCTACGGGGCGGGGAGCTGTTTTTT. Full variable domain (rest looked up from reference TRBV7-9 and TRBJ2-2): DTGVSQNPRHKITKRGQNVTFRCDPISEHNRLYWYRQTLGQGPEFLTYFQNEAQLEKSRLLSDRFSAERPKGSFSTLEIQRTEQGDSAMYLCASSQGDLRGGELFFGEGSRLTVL.

The chain couples TRBV11-3 to TRBJ1-4; D unclear. CDR3 length: 14 residues. Trimming shortened V by 2 bases and J by 5 bases, and 9 bases separated the two germline ends. CDR1 and CDR2 from the germline V gene are SGHNT and YENEEA. The CDR3 nucleotides read TGTGCCAGCAGCTTACGGGTGGGGAATGAAAAACTGTTTTTT. Translation: CASSLRVGNEKLFF.

This clonotype occurred many times. V gene TRBV18 combines with J gene TRBJ2-5; D is perhaps TRBD1 (6 bases). V was clipped by 1 base and J by 5 bases, with 14 bases between them. Germline V gene sequence: CDR1 KGHSH, CDR2 LQKENI. The CDR3 has 15 amino acids. In nucleotides, the CDR3 is TGTGCCAGCTCACCACTCGTACAGGGTGGGGAGACCCAGTACTTC. Protein product: CASSPLVQGGETQYF.

Regarding this clonotype: This sequence may be a read error, since a much larger clone differs from it by one base. The CDR3 coding sequence is TGTGCCAGTAGTATAGGGCCTCTAGCGGGAGCGTACAGTGAGCAGTTCTTC. It is translated as CASSIGPLAGAYSEQFF. The chain combines TRBV19 with TRBJ2-1; 10 bases align to TRBD2. CDR3 length: 17 residues. CDR1 is LNHDA, CDR2 SQIVND, per germline (reference sequence).

At least ten counts were recorded for this clonotype. V and J are TRBV2 and TRBJ2-3; D unclear. V lost 3 bases to trimming and J lost 2 bases, with 15 bases between them. Germline CDR1 reads SNHLY; CDR2 reads FYNNEI. The CDR3 extends over 16 amino acids. CDR3: CASSESRDFNTDTQYF. CDR3 in DNA: TGTGCCAGCAGTGAGTCGCGAGATTTTAACACAGATACGCAGTATTTT.

The chain recombines TRBV7-9 with TRBJ2-7; TRBD2 agrees at 8 bases. CDR3 size: 15 residues. Germline CDR1 reads SEHNR; CDR2 reads FQNEAQ (reference sequence). V was pared by 3 bases and J by 0 bases, with 4 bases of the junction left unmatched. The CDR3 coding sequence is TGTGCCAGCAGCTTTGCTAGCGGGTACTCCTACGAGCAGTACTTC. This codes for CASSFASGYSYEQYF.

This clonotype has just a few counts. The chain carries TRBV10-1 and TRBJ2-7, with 7 bases fitting TRBD1. V shed 6 bases, J shed 2 bases, and the junction held 7 bases outside the gene matches. Germline V gives CDR1 WNHNN, CDR2 SYGVQD (reference sequence). The CDR3 loop spans 14 amino acids. This chain's CDR3 is CASSRQGPPYEQYF. The CDR3 region has the DNA TGCGCCAGCAGCAGACAGGGTCCTCCCTACGAGCAGTACTTC.

This clonotype has ten or more counts. This rearrangement joins TRBV20-1 to TRBJ2-2; D tentatively reads TRBD1 or TRBD2 (6 bases each). There are 15 residues in the CDR3. Germline V lookup: CDR1 DFQATT, CDR2 SNEGSKA (reference sequence). Trimming removed 0 bases from V and 5 bases from J, with 13 bases in between. Here the CDR3 reads CSARDWAGHTGELFF. DNA of the CDR3: TGCAGTGCTAGAGACTGGGCGGGACATACCGGGGAGCTGTTTTTT.

In its sample, this clonotype was seen many times. The CDR3 region has the DNA TGTGCCAGCAGTGGACCGAGTGTAGCGCAGCCCCAGCATTTT. Amino acid sequence: CASSGPSVAQPQHF. This sequence joins TRBV12-3 or TRBV12-4 and TRBJ1-5; D is unresolved. The CDR3 contains 14 residues. Trimming removed 5 bases at V and 7 bases at J, with 15 bases between.

The V gene is TRBV3-1, the J gene TRBJ2-1; D gene ambiguous. Germline CDR1 LGHDT, CDR2 YNNKEL (reference sequence). This CDR3 region has 14 residues. V lost 3 bases and J 8 bases, leaving 14 bases between the germline ends. CDR3 sequence (DNA): TGTGCCAGCAGCCAGCAGCTAGATTCGTATGAGCAGTTCTTC. Its translation is CASSQQLDSYEQFF.

This clonotype was detected ten times or more. The V and J genes are TRBV9 and TRBJ2-2; D call uncertain. The ends were cut back, 1 base at V and 4 bases at J, with 5 bases in the middle. Germline V gene lookup returns CDR1 SGDLS and CDR2 YYNGEE. CDR3 size: 13 residues. Written as DNA, the CDR3 is TGTGCCAGCAGCGTAACGGCCACCGGGGAGCTGTTTTTT. Residues: CASSVTATGELFF. Full variable domain (rest looked up from reference TRBV9 and TRBJ2-2): DSGVTQTPKHLITATGQRVTLRCSPRSGDLSVYWYQQSLDQGLQFLIQYYNGEERAKGNILERFSAQQFPDLHSELNLSSLELGDSALYFCASSVTATGELFFGEGSRLTVL.

This clonotype was found many times. This chain connects TRBV19 to TRBJ2-7; a weak D match, TRBD2 (5 bases). V shed 9 bases and J shed 5 bases, with 17 bases lying between them. The CDR3 contains 13 residues. Germline lookup yields CDR1 LNHDA and CDR2 SQIVND (reference sequence). CDR3 protein: CASSTGFMDEQYF. Written as DNA, the CDR3 is TGTGCCAGCTCGACGGGGTTTATGGACGAGCAGTACTTC. Filled out from reference TRBV19 and TRBJ2-7, the complete variable domain reads DGGITQSPKYLFRKEGQNVTLSCEQNLNHDAMYWYRQDPGQGLRLIYYSQIVNDFQKGDIAEGYSVSREKKESFPLTVTSAQKNPTAFYLCASSTGFMDEQYFGPGTRLTVT.

A few counts support this clonotype. The chain employs TRBV10-3 and TRBJ2-3; no clear D gene. There are 13 residues in the CDR3. The V gene's germline CDR1 is ENHRY and CDR2 SYGVKD. The V end lost 4 bases, the J end lost 1 base, and 6 bases lay between the germline ends. The CDR3 here is CAISVARTDTQYF. The CDR3 DNA is TGTGCCATCAGTGTGGCGCGCACAGATACGCAGTATTTT.